These 28 T cell receptor beta chains share one sample of origin, sequenced in a study of OX40 agonist ivuxolimab in advanced cancers. The protocol was immunoSEQ multiplex PCR, while the TCRdb copy is restricted to in-frame clones and leaves out a portion. This table has more than 60,000 clones, 75% to 90% appearing once. Sample: CD4+ or CD8+ T cells sorted from blood, taken in a trial of the OX40 agonist ivuxolimab. The receptors stem from an adult with an advanced solid tumor such as melanoma, head and neck, liver or kidney cancer.

Of note for this clone: One junction end does not reproduce the germline sequence, and a read error may be involved. The chain uses TRBV30 and TRBJ2-7; D is perhaps TRBD2 (5 bases). The V gene's germline CDR1 is GTSNPN and CDR2 SVGIG (reference sequence). The CDR3 extends over 13 amino acids. The CDR3 DNA follows: TGTGCCTGGAGTCCAGACCCACTAGACGGTCATAACTTC. It codes for CAWSPDPLDGHNF. Looking up the rest from reference TRBV30 and TRBJ2-7 gives the full variable domain: SQTIHQWPATLVQPVGSPLSLECTVEGTSNPNLYWYRQAAGRGLQLLFYSVGIGQISSEVPQNLSASRPQDRQFILSSKKLLLSDSGFYLCAWSPDPLDGHNFGPGTRLTVT.

This rearrangement joins TRBV27 to TRBJ2-2; no firm D call. Trimming left V 1 base short and J 7 bases short, with 1 base between. In germline, CDR1 is MNHEY, CDR2 SMNVEV (reference sequence). The CDR3 contains 11 residues. Here the CDR3 reads CASSLYGELFF. The CDR3 DNA is TGTGCCAGCAGTTTATACGGGGAGCTGTTTTTT.

The chain employs TRBV19 and TRBJ2-7, with 7 bases fitting TRBD1. The CDR3 has 15 residues. The germline V gene has CDR1 LNHDA and CDR2 SQIVND (reference sequence). V was pared by 5 bases and J by 0 bases, with 7 bases of the junction left unmatched. The CDR3 sequence: CASSSPQGFSYEQYF. The CDR3, as DNA: TGTGCCAGTAGTTCCCCACAGGGGTTCTCCTACGAGCAGTACTTC.

This clone was seen once. V gene TRBV2 combines with J gene TRBJ1-5; D remains ambiguous. Trimming removed 4 bases at V and 2 bases at J, with 15 bases between. The CDR3 totals 16 residues. Germline V gene data show CDR1 as SNHLY and CDR2 as FYNNEI. CDR3 nucleotides: TGTGCCAGCAGTGCCCCCGAGGGCGAGGGCAATCAGCCCCAGCATTTT. This encodes CASSAPEGEGNQPQHF.

The chain carries TRBV6-1 and TRBJ2-1; a possible D gene is TRBD2 (6 bases). With 1 base removed from V and 3 bases from J, the gap between germline ends came to 7 bases. Germline lookup yields CDR1 MNHNS and CDR2 SASEGT. This CDR3 has 14 residues. CDR3 nucleotide sequence: TGTGCCAGCAGTGAAGGGAGGGACTACAATGAGCAGTTCTTC. Its translation is CASSEGRDYNEQFF.

The V call is TRBV30, the J call TRBJ2-3; D remains ambiguous. Germline V gene lookup returns CDR1 GTSNPN and CDR2 SVGIG (reference sequence). The germline V and J ends were trimmed by 2 bases and 0 bases, with 6 bases remaining between them. This CDR3 spans 13 amino acids. This CDR3 reads CAWSSASTDTQYF. The DNA of the CDR3 is TGTGCCTGGAGTTCGGCGAGCACAGATACGCAGTATTTT.

The chain couples TRBV10-3 to TRBJ1-1; no clear D gene. V was trimmed by 11 bases and J by 0 bases, leaving 13 bases between them. From germline, CDR1 is ENHRY and CDR2 SYGVKD. CDR3 length: 13 amino acids. CDR3 residues: CAALDTLNTEAFF. The DNA of the CDR3 is TGTGCCGCGTTAGACACTTTGAACACTGAAGCTTTCTTT.

The J gene is TRBJ2-2, the V gene TRBV9; possibly TRBD2 for D (7 bases). The V gene lost 0 bases and the J gene lost 2 bases, with 23 bases spanning the gap. This CDR3 is 20 amino acids long. Germline CDR1 and CDR2: SGDLS and YYNGEE. The CDR3 here is CASSVALLYEAGTNTGELFF. In DNA, the CDR3 is TGTGCCAGCAGCGTAGCTCTCCTTTATGAAGCGGGGACAAACACCGGGGAGCTGTTTTTT.

The CDR3 loop reads CASSQVPGGSYEQYF. The DNA for the CDR3 is TGCGCCAGCAGCCAAGTCCCGGGGGGCTCCTACGAGCAGTACTTC. The chain has TRBV4-1 and TRBJ2-7; 7 bases agree with TRBD2. The V segment lost 1 base and the J segment 0 bases; nucleotides outside the gene matches: 3. The CDR3 spans 15 residues. The germline V gene has CDR1 MGHRA and CDR2 YSYEKL.

The chain couples TRBV6-6 to TRBJ2-7; D not resolved. This CDR3 contains 9 residues. Germline assignment: CDR1 MNHNY and CDR2 SVGAGI (reference sequence). V was trimmed by 2 bases and J by 7 bases, leaving 0 bases between them. The CDR3 region has the DNA TGTGCCAGCAGTTACGAGCAGTACTTC. Its translation is CASSYEQYF.

The chain uses TRBV29-1 and TRBJ1-2, with D hard to call. V lost 5 bases and J lost 8, with 15 bases in between. CDR3 size: 12 residues. Germline loops: CDR1 SQVTM, CDR2 ANQGSEA. The CDR3 DNA follows: TGCAGCGTTTTTCGTGTTTCAACCGGCTACACCTTC. Translating it yields CSVFRVSTGYTF.

Regarding this clone: At one end, the junction sequence differs from germline, possibly due to a read error. The gene calls are TRBV2 and TRBJ1-6; D ambiguous. CDR1 SNHLY and CDR2 FYNNEI come from the germline V gene. The CDR3 is made up of 11 amino acids. The CDR3 DNA is TGTGCCAGCAGATACGGGCTCTGGCTTACCTTT. Protein sequence: CASRYGLWLTF.

This sequence joins TRBV29-1 and TRBJ1-2, with 10 bases identical to TRBD1. The CDR3 is made up of 14 amino acids. V lost 7 bases and J lost 6; bases outside the gene matches: 11. CDR1 and CDR2 from the germline V gene are SQVTM and ANQGSEA. The CDR3 DNA sequence: TGCAGCGCCTTGTCCGGGACAGGGGAAGATGGCTACACCTTC. This translates into CSALSGTGEDGYTF. The full variable domain, completed using reference TRBV29-1 and TRBJ1-2, is SAVISQKPSRDICQRGTSLTIQCQVDSQVTMMFWYRQQPGQSLTLIATANQGSEATYESGFVIDKFPISRPNLTFSTLTVSNMSPEDSSIYLCSALSGTGEDGYTFGSGTRLTVV.

This chain links TRBV19 with TRBJ2-6; D remains ambiguous. Germline V gene data show CDR1 as LNHDA and CDR2 as SQIVND (reference sequence). The CDR3 is made up of 15 amino acids. Trimming removed 6 bases at V and 0 bases at J, with 9 bases between. The DNA of the CDR3 is TGTGCCAGTAGCGATTGGGGCTCTGGGGCCAACGTCCTGACTTTC. It yields the protein CASSDWGSGANVLTF.

The chain combines TRBV2 with TRBJ1-3; unclear D gene. CDR1 and CDR2 (germline): SNHLY, FYNNEI. CDR3 size: 16 residues. The germline V and J ends were trimmed by 4 bases and 4 bases, with 17 bases remaining between them. DNA for the CDR3: TGTGCCAGCAGTGGGTTTGGGGTTCTCATCGGAAACACCATATATTTT. This sequence encodes CASSGFGVLIGNTIYF.

This clone has a handful of counts. The V and J genes are TRBV11-2 and TRBJ2-7, with D unresolved. The CDR3 contains 14 residues. The V and J ends lost 1 base and 3 bases respectively, with 10 bases between them. Germline-derived CDR1 and CDR2 are SGHAT and FQNNGV. The CDR3 loop reads CASSLVPGDYEQYF. Written as DNA, the CDR3 is TGTGCCAGCAGCTTAGTCCCAGGAGACTACGAGCAGTACTTC.

This rearrangement joins TRBV13 to TRBJ2-3; D perhaps matches TRBD1 (5 bases). The CDR3 is 15 residues long. The germline V and J ends were trimmed by 0 bases and 4 bases, with 11 bases remaining between them. Per germline, CDR1 PRHDT and CDR2 FYEKMQ (reference sequence). CDR3 coding DNA: TGTGCCAGCAGCTTAGGATGGCAGGGCCCAGATACGCAGTATTTT. Translating it yields CASSLGWQGPDTQYF.

The rearrangement uses TRBV19 and TRBJ1-5; D might be TRBD1 (6 bases). Trimming shortened V by 5 bases and J by 2 bases, and 19 bases separated the two germline ends. CDR1 and CDR2 (germline): LNHDA, SQIVND (reference sequence). This CDR3 spans 17 amino acids. This CDR3 reads CASSASNGQSGNQPQHF. The CDR3 DNA reads as TGTGCCAGTAGTGCCTCTAATGGACAGTCCGGCAATCAGCCCCAGCATTTT.

V and J are TRBV7-3 and TRBJ1-1; D gene uncertain. CDR3 length: 13 residues. Germline CDR1 SGHTA, CDR2 FQGTGA. The V and J ends lost 1 base and 6 bases respectively, with 9 bases between them. The chain's CDR3 is CASSLISTAEAFF. The CDR3 DNA follows: TGTGCCAGCAGCTTAATCTCAACAGCTGAAGCTTTCTTT.

This chain joins TRBV6-1 and TRBJ1-5; D is perhaps TRBD1 (5 bases). Germline CDR1 reads MNHNS; CDR2 reads SASEGT. The CDR3 sequence is 15 residues long. Trimming shortened V by 10 bases and J by 0 bases, and 16 bases separated the two germline ends. The CDR3 DNA sequence: TGTGCCACCGGCGACAGTTTCTATAGCAATCAGCCCCAGCATTTT. Protein product: CATGDSFYSNQPQHF.

This clone appeared once. The V call is TRBV2, the J call TRBJ2-3, with 13 bases identical to TRBD2. CDR1 and CDR2 from the germline V gene are SNHLY and FYNNEI. The CDR3 sequence is 17 residues long. With V trimmed by 4 bases and J by 2 bases, 6 bases remained unmatched. The CDR3 reads CASSGRLAGGVTDTQYF. CDR3 nucleotides: TGTGCCAGCAGTGGCCGACTAGCGGGAGGCGTCACAGATACGCAGTATTTT.

The V and J genes are TRBV7-3 and TRBJ2-3; TRBD2 is a possible D gene (6 bases). V lost 5 bases and J 0 bases, leaving 12 bases between the germline ends. The CDR3 covers 15 residues. Germline CDR1 SGHTA, CDR2 FQGTGA. The CDR3 loop reads CASSQGLGSTDTQYF. CDR3 in DNA: TGTGCCAGCAGCCAGGGACTGGGGAGCACAGATACGCAGTATTTT.

The chain joins TRBV11-2 to TRBJ2-3, with D possibly matching TRBD2 (6 bases). The CDR3 consists of 15 residues. V was shortened by 3 bases and J by 0 bases, with 10 bases between the two germline ends. From germline, CDR1 is SGHAT and CDR2 FQNNGV. The CDR3 sequence: CASSFGGFSTDTQYF. The CDR3 nucleotides are TGTGCCAGCAGCTTTGGGGGGTTTAGCACAGATACGCAGTATTTT. Full variable domain (missing parts from reference TRBV11-2 and TRBJ2-3): EAGVAQSPRYKIIEKRQSVAFWCNPISGHATLYWYQQILGQGPKLLIQFQNNGVVDDSQLPKDRFSAERLKGVDSTLKIQPAKLEDSAVYLCASSFGGFSTDTQYFGPGTRLTVL.

This chain connects TRBV10-3 to TRBJ2-2; a weak D match, TRBD2 (5 bases). Germline loops: CDR1 ENHRY, CDR2 SYGVKD. The CDR3 loop spans 14 amino acids. V shed 7 bases and J shed 3 bases, with 12 bases lying between them. The CDR3: CAITTRADTGELFF. CDR3 DNA: TGTGCCATCACCACGCGGGCTGACACCGGGGAGCTGTTTTTT.

This rearrangement joins TRBV11-2 to TRBJ1-5; D remains unclear. The CDR3 spans 13 residues. Trimming removed 1 base at V and 4 bases at J, with 5 bases between. From germline, CDR1 is SGHAT and CDR2 FQNNGV. CDR3: CASSLGVNQPQHF. CDR3 in DNA: TGTGCCAGCAGCTTAGGGGTAAATCAGCCCCAGCATTTT.

The chain employs TRBV7-8 and TRBJ2-1; TRBD2 agrees at 8 bases. Unmatched junction bases numbered 11, after V lost 5 bases and J lost 8 bases. The CDR3 extends over 15 amino acids. Germline V gene lookup returns CDR1 SGHVS and CDR2 FQNEAQ. CDR3 protein: CASSPGSGRVDEQFF. CDR3 DNA: TGTGCCAGCAGCCCTGGGAGCGGGAGAGTCGATGAGCAGTTCTTC.

The V gene is TRBV28, the J gene TRBJ2-1; TRBD1 matches at 9 bases. Per the germline V gene, CDR1 is MDHEN and CDR2 is SYDVKM. J lost 7 bases, V lost 6 bases, and 7 bases had no gene match. This CDR3 region has 14 residues. In DNA form, the CDR3 reads TGTGCCAGCAGAGCCTCCGGGACAGGGAATGAGCAGTTCTTC. This translates into CASRASGTGNEQFF.

The rearrangement uses TRBV11-2 and TRBJ1-1, with TRBD1 as a possible D gene (5 bases). Germline CDR1 and CDR2: SGHAT and FQNNGV. The ends were cut back, 7 bases at V and 8 bases at J, with 11 bases in the middle. This CDR3 contains 11 residues. This CDR3 reads CASTYGGEAFF. The CDR3 DNA is TGTGCCAGCACCTACGGGGGAGAAGCTTTCTTT.